This TCR beta chain was identified during a study of cytomegalovirus exposure and HLA in healthy donors. Looking at the study overall: An early release of data contained approximately 80 million unique TCRs, which came from HLA-typed donors.

Study results and limitations: In all likelihood, a cluster of highly shared sequence variants was a sequencing artifact.

As concerns this clone: What it recognizes is unknown.

This CDR3 has 15 amino acids. CDR1 is MNHEY and CDR2 is SVGAGI in the germline V gene. V was trimmed by 5 bases and J by 1 base, leaving 14 bases between them. PCR primers comprised 60 Vbeta and 13 Jbeta primers. Data came from immunoSEQ multiplex PCR; TCRdb stores just in-frame clones and leaves some out. This sample's table reports roughly 51,000 clones. The sample was PBMCs. This clonotype was sampled from a woman between 50 and 59 years old in good health and CMV-seropositive. The chain employs TRBV6-5 and TRBJ1-2; tentative D call: TRBD1 (6 bases). CDR3: CASSGRDILNYGYTF. The CDR3 DNA reads TGTGCCAGCAGTGGACGGGACATCCTTAACTATGGCTACACCTTC.